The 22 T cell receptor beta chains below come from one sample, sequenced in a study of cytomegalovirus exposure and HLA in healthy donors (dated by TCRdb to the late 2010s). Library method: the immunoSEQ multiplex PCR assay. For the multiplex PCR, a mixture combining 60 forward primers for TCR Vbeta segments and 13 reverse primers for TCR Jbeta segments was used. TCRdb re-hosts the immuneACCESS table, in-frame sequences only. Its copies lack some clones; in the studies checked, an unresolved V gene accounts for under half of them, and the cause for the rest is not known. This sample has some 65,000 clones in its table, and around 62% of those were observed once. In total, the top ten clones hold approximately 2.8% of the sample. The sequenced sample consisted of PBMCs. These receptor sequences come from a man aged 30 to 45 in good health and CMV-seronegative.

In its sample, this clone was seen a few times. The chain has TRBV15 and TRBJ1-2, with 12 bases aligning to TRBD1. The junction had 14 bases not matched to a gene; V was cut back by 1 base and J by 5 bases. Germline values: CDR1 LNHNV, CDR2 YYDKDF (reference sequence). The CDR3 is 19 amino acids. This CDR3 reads CATSRATGTGGPWRYGYTF. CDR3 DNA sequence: TGTGCCACCAGCAGAGCCACCGGGACAGGGGGCCCTTGGCGGTATGGCTACACCTTC.

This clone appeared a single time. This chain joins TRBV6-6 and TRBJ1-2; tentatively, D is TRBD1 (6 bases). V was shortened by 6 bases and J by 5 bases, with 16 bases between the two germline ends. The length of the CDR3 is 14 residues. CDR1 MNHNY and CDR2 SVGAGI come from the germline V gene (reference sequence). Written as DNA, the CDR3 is TGTGCCAGCAGGGGGGCTGAAGCCTTATATGGCTACACCTTC. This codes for CASRGAEALYGYTF.

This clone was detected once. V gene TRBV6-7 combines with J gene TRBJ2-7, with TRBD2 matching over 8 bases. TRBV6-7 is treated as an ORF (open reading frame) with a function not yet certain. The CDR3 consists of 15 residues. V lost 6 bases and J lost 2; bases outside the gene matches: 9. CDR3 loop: CASRTSLAEAYEQYF. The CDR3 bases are TGTGCCAGCAGGACCTCACTAGCGGAGGCCTACGAGCAGTACTTC.

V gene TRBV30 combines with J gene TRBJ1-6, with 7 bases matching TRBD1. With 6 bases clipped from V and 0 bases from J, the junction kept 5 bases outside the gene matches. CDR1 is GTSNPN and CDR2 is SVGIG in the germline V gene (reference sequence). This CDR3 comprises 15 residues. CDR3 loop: CACPGQSSYNSPLHF. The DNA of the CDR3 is TGTGCCTGCCCGGGACAGAGCTCCTATAATTCACCCCTCCACTTT.

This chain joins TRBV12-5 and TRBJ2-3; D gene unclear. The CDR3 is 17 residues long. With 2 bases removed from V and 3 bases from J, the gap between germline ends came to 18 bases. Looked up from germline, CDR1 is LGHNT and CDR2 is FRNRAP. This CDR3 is CASGLPRRSRGTDTQYF. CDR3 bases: TGTGCTAGTGGTTTGCCTCGAAGATCCAGAGGTACAGATACGCAGTATTTT.

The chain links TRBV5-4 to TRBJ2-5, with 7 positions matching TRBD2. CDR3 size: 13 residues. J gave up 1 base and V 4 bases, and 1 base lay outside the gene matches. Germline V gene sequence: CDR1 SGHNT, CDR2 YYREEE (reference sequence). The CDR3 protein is CASSRTSQETQYF. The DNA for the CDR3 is TGTGCCAGCAGCCGGACTAGCCAAGAGACCCAGTACTTC.

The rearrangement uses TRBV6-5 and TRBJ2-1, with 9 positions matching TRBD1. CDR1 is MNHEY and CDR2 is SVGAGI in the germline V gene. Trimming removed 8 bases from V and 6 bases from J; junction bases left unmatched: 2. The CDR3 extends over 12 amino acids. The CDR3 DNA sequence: TGTGCCAGCTCGACAGGGGGCAATGAGCAGTTCTTC. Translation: CASSTGGNEQFF.

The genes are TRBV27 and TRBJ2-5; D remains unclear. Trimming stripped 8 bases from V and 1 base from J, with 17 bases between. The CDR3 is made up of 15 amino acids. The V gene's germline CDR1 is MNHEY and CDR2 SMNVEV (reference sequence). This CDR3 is CASCRTRPTQETQYF. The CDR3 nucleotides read TGTGCCAGCTGCCGTACGCGGCCCACCCAAGAGACCCAGTACTTC.

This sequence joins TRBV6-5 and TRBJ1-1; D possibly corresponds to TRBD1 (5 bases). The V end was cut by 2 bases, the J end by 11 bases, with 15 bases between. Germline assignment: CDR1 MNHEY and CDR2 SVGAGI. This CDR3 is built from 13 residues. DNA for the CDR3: TGTGCCAGCAGTTACCCGGGGGAGGATGAGGCTTTCTTT. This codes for CASSYPGEDEAFF.

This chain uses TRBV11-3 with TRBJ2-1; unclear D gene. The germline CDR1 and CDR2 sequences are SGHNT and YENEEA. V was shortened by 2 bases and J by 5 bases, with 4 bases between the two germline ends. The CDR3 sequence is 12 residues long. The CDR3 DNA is TGTGCCAGCAGCTTATTTAACAATGAGCAGTTCTTC. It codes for CASSLFNNEQFF.

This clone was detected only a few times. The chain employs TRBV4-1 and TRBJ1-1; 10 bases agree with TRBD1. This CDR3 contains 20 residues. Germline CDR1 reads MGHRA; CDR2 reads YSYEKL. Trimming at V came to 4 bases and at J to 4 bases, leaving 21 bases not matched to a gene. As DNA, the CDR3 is TGCGCCAGCAGCCGCCGTGCTTCCCGGGACAGGGGACCGCCCGGCACTGAAGCTTTCTTT. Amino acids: CASSRRASRDRGPPGTEAFF.

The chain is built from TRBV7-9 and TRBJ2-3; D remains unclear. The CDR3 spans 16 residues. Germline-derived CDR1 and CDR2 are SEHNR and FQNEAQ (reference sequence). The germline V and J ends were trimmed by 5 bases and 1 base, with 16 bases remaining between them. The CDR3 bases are TGTGCCAGCAGCCCCCATTTTCGACAACGCACAGATACGCAGTATTTT. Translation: CASSPHFRQRTDTQYF.

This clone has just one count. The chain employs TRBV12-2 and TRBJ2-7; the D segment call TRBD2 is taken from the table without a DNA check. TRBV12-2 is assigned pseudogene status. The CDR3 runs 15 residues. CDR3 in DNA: TGTGCAAGTCGAATCCGGGAGGTCGGGGTCTACGAGCAGTACTTC. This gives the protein CASRIREVGVYEQYF.

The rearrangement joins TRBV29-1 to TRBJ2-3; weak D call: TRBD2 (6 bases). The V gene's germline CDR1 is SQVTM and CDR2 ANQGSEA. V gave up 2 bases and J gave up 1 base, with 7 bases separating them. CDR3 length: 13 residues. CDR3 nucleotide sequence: TGCAGCGTTGAATCGGGGGGCACAGATACGCAGTATTTT. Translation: CSVESGGTDTQYF.

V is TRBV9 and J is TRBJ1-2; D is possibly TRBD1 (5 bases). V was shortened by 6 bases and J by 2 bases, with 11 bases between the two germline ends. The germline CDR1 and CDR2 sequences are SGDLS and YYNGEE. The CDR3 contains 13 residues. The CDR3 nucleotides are TGTGCCAGCAAGTCAGGGAAGAACTATGGCTACACCTTC. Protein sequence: CASKSGKNYGYTF.

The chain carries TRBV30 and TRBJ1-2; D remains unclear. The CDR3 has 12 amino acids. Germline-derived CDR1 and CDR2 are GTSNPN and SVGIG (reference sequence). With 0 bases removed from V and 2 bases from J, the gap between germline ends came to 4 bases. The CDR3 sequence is CAWSVQNYGYTF. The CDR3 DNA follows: TGTGCCTGGAGTGTACAGAACTATGGCTACACCTTC.

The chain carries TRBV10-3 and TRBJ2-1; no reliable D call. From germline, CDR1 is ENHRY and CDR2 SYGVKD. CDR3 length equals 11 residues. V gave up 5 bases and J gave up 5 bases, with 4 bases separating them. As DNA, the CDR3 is TGTGCCATCAGTCCCGACAATGAGCAGTTCTTC. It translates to CAISPDNEQFF.

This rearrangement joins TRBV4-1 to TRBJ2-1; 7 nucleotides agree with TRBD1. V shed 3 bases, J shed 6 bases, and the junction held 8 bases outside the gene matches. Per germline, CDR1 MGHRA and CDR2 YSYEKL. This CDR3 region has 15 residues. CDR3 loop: CASSHWWDSSNEQFF. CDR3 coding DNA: TGCGCCAGCAGCCATTGGTGGGACAGCAGCAATGAGCAGTTCTTC.

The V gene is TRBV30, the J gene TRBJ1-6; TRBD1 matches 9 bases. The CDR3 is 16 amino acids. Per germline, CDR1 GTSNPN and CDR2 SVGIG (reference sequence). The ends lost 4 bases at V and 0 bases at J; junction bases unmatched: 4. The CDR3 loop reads CAWKRTGVSYNSPLHF. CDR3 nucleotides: TGTGCCTGGAAGAGGACAGGGGTCTCCTATAATTCACCCCTCCACTTT.

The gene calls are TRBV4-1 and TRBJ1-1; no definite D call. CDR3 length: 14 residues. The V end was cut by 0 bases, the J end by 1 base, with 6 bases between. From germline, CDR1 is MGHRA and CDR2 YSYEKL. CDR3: CASSQDRENTEAFF. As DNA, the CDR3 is TGCGCCAGCAGCCAAGATCGGGAGAACACTGAAGCTTTCTTT.

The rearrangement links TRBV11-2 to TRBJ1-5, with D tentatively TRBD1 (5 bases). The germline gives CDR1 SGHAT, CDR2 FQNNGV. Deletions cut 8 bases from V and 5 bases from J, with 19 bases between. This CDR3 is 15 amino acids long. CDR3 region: CASRRAAGRDQPQHF. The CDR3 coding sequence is TGTGCCAGCCGCAGGGCGGCGGGACGGGATCAGCCCCAGCATTTT.

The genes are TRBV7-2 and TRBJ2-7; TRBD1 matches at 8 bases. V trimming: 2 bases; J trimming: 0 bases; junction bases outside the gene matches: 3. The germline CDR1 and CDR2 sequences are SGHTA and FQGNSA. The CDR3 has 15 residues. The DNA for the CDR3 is TGTGCCAGCAGCTTACGGGACAGGTCCTCCTACGAGCAGTACTTC. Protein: CASSLRDRSSYEQYF.